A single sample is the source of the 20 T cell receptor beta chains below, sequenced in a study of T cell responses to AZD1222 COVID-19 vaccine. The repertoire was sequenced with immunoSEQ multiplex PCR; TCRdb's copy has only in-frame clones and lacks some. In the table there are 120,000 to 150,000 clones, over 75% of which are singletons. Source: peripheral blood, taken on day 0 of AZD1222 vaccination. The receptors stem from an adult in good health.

CDR3 DNA: TGTGCCAGCAGCCAAGTCGGGGAACAGAATGAAGCTTTCTTT. Protein product: CASSQVGEQNEAFF. The J gene is TRBJ1-1, the V gene TRBV3-1 (or the pseudogene TRBV3-2); D ambiguous. This CDR3 is built from 14 residues. With 1 base removed from V and 7 bases from J, the gap between germline ends came to 13 bases. Germline V gives CDR1 LGHDT, CDR2 YNNKEL (reference sequence).

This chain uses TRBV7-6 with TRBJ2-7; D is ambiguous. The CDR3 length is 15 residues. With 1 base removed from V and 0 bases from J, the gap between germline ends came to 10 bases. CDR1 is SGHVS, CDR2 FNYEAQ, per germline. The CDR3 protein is CASSLGAVYSYEQYF. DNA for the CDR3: TGTGCCAGCAGCTTAGGGGCGGTCTACTCCTACGAGCAGTACTTC.

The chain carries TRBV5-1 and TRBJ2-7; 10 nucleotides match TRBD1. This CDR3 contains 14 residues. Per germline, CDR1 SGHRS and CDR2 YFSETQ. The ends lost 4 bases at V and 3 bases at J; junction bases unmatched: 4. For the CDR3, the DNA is TGCGCCAGCAGCGGGGGGACAGGGGTCTACGAGCAGTACTTC. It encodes CASSGGTGVYEQYF.

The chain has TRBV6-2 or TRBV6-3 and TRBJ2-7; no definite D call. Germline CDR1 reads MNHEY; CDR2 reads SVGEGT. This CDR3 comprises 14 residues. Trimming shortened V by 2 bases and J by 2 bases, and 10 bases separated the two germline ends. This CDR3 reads CASSYIGETYEQYF. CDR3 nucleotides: TGTGCCAGCAGTTACATCGGCGAAACCTACGAGCAGTACTTC.

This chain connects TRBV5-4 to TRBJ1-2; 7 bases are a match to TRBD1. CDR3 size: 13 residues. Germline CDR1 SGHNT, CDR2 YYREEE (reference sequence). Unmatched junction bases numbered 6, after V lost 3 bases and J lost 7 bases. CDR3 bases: TGTGCCAGCAGCTGGGGACAGAATTTTGGCTACACCTTC. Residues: CASSWGQNFGYTF.

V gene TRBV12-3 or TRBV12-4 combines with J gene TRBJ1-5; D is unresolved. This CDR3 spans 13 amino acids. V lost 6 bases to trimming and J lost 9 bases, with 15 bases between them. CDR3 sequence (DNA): TGTGCCAGCAGCCTCACTGGAGGAGGGCCCCAGCATTTT. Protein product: CASSLTGGGPQHF.

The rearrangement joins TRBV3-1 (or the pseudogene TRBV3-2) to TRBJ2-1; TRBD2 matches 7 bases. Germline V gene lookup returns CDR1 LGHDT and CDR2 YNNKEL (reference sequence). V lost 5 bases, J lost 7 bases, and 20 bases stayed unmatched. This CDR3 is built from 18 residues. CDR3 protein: CASSFRPPSGGYINEQFF. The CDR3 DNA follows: TGTGCCAGCAGCTTCCGACCCCCTAGCGGAGGTTACATAAATGAGCAGTTCTTC.

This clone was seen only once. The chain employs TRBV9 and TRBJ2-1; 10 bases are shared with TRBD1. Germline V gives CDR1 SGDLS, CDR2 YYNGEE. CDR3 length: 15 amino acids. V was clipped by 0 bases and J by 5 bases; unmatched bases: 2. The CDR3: CASSVDDRGHNEQFF. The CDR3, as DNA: TGTGCCAGCAGCGTAGACGACAGGGGGCACAATGAGCAGTTCTTC.

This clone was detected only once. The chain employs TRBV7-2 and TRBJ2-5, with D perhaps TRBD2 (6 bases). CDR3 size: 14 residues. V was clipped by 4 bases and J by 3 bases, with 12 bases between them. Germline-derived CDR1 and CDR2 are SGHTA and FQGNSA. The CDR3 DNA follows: TGTGCCAGCAGCTGGGCCGGGGGAAAAGAGACCCAGTACTTC. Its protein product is CASSWAGGKETQYF.

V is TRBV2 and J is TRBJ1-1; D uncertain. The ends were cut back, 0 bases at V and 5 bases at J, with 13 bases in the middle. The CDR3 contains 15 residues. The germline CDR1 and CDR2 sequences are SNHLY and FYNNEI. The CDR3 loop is CASSEAGGRITEAFF. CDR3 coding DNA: TGTGCCAGCAGTGAAGCGGGCGGGAGGATTACTGAAGCTTTCTTT.

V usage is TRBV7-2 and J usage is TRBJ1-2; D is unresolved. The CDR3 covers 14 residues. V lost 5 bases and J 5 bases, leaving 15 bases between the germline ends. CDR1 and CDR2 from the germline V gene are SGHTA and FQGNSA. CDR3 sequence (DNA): TGTGCCAGCAGCCAGCCACCAGTTCCTTATGGCTACACCTTC. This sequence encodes CASSQPPVPYGYTF. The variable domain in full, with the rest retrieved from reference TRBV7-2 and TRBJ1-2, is GAGVSQSPSNKVTEKGKDVELRCDPISGHTALYWYRQSLGQGLEFLIYFQGNSAPDKSGLPSDRFSAERTGGSVSTLTIQRTQQEDSAVYLCASSQPPVPYGYTFGSGTRLTVV.

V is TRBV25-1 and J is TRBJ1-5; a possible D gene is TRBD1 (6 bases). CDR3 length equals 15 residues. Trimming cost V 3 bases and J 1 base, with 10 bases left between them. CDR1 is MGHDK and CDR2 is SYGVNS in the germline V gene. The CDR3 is CASSEQGLSNQPQHF. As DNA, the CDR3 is TGTGCCAGCAGTGAGCAGGGGCTAAGCAATCAGCCCCAGCATTTT.

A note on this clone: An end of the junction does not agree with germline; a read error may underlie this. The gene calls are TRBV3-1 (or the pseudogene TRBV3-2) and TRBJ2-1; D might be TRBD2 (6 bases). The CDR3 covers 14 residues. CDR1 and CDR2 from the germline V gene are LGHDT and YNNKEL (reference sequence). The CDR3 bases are TGTGCCAGCAGTCAAGCGGGCGGGCAGGGTGAGCAGTTCTTC. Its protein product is CASSQAGGQGEQFF.

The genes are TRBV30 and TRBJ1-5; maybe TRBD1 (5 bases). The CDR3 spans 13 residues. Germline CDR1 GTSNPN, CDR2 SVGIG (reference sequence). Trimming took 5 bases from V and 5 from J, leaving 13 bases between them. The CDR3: CAWGGTRDQPQHF. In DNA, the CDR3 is TGTGCCTGGGGGGGAACGCGGGATCAGCCCCAGCATTTT.

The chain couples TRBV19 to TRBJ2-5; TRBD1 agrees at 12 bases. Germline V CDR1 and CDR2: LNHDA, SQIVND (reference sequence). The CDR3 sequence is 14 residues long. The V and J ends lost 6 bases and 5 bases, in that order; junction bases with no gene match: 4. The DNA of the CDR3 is TGTGCCAGTAGGGGACAGGGGGCAGGGGAGACCCAGTACTTC. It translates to CASRGQGAGETQYF.

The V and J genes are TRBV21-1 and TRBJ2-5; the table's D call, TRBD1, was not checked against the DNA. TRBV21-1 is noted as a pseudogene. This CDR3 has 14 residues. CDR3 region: CASSTGGTGETQYF. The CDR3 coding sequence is TGTGCCAGCAGCACAGGGGGCACGGGAGAGACCCAGTACTTC.

For the CDR3, the DNA is TGTGCCAGCTCACCCGGGACAGGATCCTACGAGCAGTACTTC. As protein: CASSPGTGSYEQYF. The rearrangement links TRBV18 to TRBJ2-7; 8 bases line up with TRBD1. Germline V gene lookup returns CDR1 KGHSH and CDR2 LQKENI. V was clipped by 3 bases and J by 1 base; unmatched bases: 2. The CDR3 length is 14 residues.

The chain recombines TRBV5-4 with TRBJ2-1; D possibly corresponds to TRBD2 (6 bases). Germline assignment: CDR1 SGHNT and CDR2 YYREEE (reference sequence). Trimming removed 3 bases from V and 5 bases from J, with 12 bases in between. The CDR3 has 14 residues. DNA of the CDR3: TGTGCCAGCAGCTCATTGACGGGGGACAATGAGCAGTTCTTC. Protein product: CASSSLTGDNEQFF.

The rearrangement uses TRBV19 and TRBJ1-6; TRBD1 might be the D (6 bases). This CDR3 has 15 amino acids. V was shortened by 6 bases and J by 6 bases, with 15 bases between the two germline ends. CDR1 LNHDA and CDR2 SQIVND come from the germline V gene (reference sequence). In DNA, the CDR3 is TGTGCCAGTAGAGAGAGACAGGCACTTAATTCACCCCTCCACTTT. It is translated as CASRERQALNSPLHF. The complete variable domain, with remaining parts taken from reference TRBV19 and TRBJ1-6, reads DGGITQSPKYLFRKEGQNVTLSCEQNLNHDAMYWYRQDPGQGLRLIYYSQIVNDFQKGDIAEGYSVSREKKESFPLTVTSAQKNPTAFYLCASRERQALNSPLHFGNGTRLTVT.

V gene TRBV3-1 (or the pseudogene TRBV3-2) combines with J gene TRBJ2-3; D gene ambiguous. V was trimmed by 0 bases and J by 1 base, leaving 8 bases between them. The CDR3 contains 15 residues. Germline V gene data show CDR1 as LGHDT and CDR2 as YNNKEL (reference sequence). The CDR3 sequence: CASSQDWSGTDTQYF. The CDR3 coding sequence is TGTGCCAGCAGCCAAGACTGGAGTGGCACAGATACGCAGTATTTT.